This T cell receptor beta chain was retrieved from a study of neurological immune-mediated disorders. This clonotype was counted many times. As yet, its antigen is unknown. The authors produced cDNA by 5'RACE using 10-nucleotide random UMIs. TCRdb itself ran the 5' RACE reads through MiXCR, one entry per CDR3 protein. The repertoire holds 77,000 or so distinct CDR3 sequences, approximately 9.4% seen once, with 1.5% to 2% in the top ten. V lost 3 bases to trimming and J lost 6 bases, with 19 bases between them. Germline loops: CDR1 SGHKS, CDR2 YYEKEE (reference sequence). The CDR3 consists of 16 residues. Study observations and caveats: The expanded clones of different subjects shared no CDR3 amino acid sequences (suggesting private repertoires in all groups).

The specimen was PBMCs. The chain recombines TRBV5-5 with TRBJ2-1, with D possibly TRBD2 on 5 matching bases. This clonotype was sampled from a man between 50 and 59 years old in good health. CDR3 sequence reads: CASSSAGRINLNEQFF. CDR3 DNA sequence: TGTGCCAGCAGCTCCGCGGGCAGGATCAACCTCAATGAGCAGTTCTTC. Supplemented by reference TRBV5-5 and TRBJ2-1, the full variable domain reads DAGVTQSPTHLIKTRGQQVTLRCSPISGHKSVSWYQQVLGQGPQFIFQYYEKEERGRGNFPDRFSARQFPNYSSELNVNALLLGDSALYLCASSSAGRINLNEQFFGPGTRLTVL.